These T cell receptor beta chains were read from a single sample in a study of T cell repertoires in aging, cancer and after chemotherapy. TCRdb reprocessed the multiplex PCR reads via MiXCR and lists one record per CDR3 protein. The table includes about 7,000 distinct CDR3 sequences, about 38% detected once. Specimen: blood. These receptor sequences come from a human donor in good health. CDR3s include the opening cysteine and the closing phenylalanine or tryptophan. Each record gives: V gene, clone size, D gene, J gene, CDR3 DNA, CDR3 protein. D genes are given only for firm matches. A row's size may be missing; if present it is once, few, many or a size class.

TRBV7-9,-,-,TRBJ2-7,TGTGCCAGCAGCTTAGCAGGGTCCCTCGCCTACGAGCAGTACTTC,CASSLAGSLAYEQYF
TRBV19,few,-,TRBJ2-2,TGTGCCACCAACAGGGGACTAAACACCGGGGAGCTGTTTTTT,CATNRGLNTGELFF
TRBV6-5,few,TRBD1,TRBJ1-2,TGTGCCAGCAGTCCACCCTCTTGGACAGGCATCTATGGCTACACCTTC,CASSPPSWTGIYGYTF
TRBV6-1,few,TRBD1,TRBJ2-7,TGTGCCAGCAGTCCCGGGACAGCTATCGACGAGCAGTACTTC,CASSPGTAIDEQYF
TRBV7-9,few,TRBD1,TRBJ2-1,TGTGCCAGCAGCTTAGCTTCCGGGACAGGGGCCTACAATGAGCAGTTCTTC,CASSLASGTGAYNEQFF
TRBV20-1,few,TRBD2,TRBJ2-5,TGCAGTGCTAGACATAGCGGGCAAGAGACCCAGTACTTC,CSARHSGQETQYF
TRBV12-3/TRBV12-4,-,TRBD2,TRBJ2-1,TGTGCCAGCAGCGGACTAGCGGGGGGGCCTGAGCAGTTCTTC,CASSGLAGGPEQFF
TRBV6-2/TRBV6-3,-,-,TRBJ2-7,TGTGCCAGCAGTTATCTCCTTTACAGGATGACCTACGAGCAGTACTTC,CASSYLLYRMTYEQYF
TRBV7-2,few,-,TRBJ1-5,TGTGCCAGCAGCAGGTCCTACACAGGGTGGCGCAATCAGCCCCAGCATTTT,CASSRSYTGWRNQPQHF
TRBV6-4,medium-sized,TRBD2,TRBJ2-1,TGTGCCAGCAGTGACAGGGCGGGGGGGTACAATGAGCAGTTCTTC,CASSDRAGGYNEQFF
TRBV6-5,few,-,TRBJ1-3,TGTGCCAGCAGTTACTCGGGTGGAAACACCATATATTTT,CASSYSGGNTIYF
TRBV11-2,few,TRBD1,TRBJ1-5,TGTGCCAGCAGCACAGGACAGGGCAATCAGCCCCAGCATTTT,CASSTGQGNQPQHF
TRBV19,-,-,TRBJ1-2,TGTGCCAGTAGTATCGGGAGGGGGAACTATGGCTACACCTTC,CASSIGRGNYGYTF
TRBV7-2,-,-,TRBJ2-2,TGTGCCAGCAGCTTAAGCGGACATTACACCGGGGAGCTGTTTTTT,CASSLSGHYTGELFF
TRBV6-5,-,-,TRBJ1-5,TGTGCCAGCAGCCCCGGCGGGGTACAGCCCCAGCATTTT,CASSPGGVQPQHF
TRBV18,-,-,TRBJ2-3,TGTGCCAGCTCACCACAGGACAGCACAGATACGCAGTATTTT,CASSPQDSTDTQYF
TRBV10-2,few,-,TRBJ2-7,TGCGCCAGCAGTGGGGGCGGGGTGAGCTCCTACGAGCAGTACTTC,CASSGGGVSSYEQYF
TRBV19,-,TRBD1,TRBJ1-4,TGTGCCAGTAGTAGTCGACAGGGGGATGAAAAACTGTTTTTT,CASSSRQGDEKLFF